This TCR beta chain was recorded in a study of cytotoxic CD8 clonotypes in ibrutinib-treated CLL. The germline CDR1 and CDR2 sequences are SNHLY and FYNNEI. Trimming pared 11 bases from V and 3 bases from J, leaving 17 bases between. The CDR3 is made up of 13 amino acids. TCRdb's copy holds only in-frame clones and misses some; the assay was immunoSEQ multiplex PCR. The sample includes around 53,000 clones, 50% to 60% of them seen just once. Study results and limitations: The times at which samples were taken varied between sustained-remission and progressing patients. Pretreatment clonality was elevated relative to age-matched healthy donors and paralleled circulating CD8+ T-cell counts.

Points on this clone: Its antigen is not identified.

This clonotype was sampled from a human donor with chronic lymphocytic leukemia. The specimen comprised PBMCs, sampled at disease progression, from a patient treated with ibrutinib. The chain links TRBV2 to TRBJ2-7; D possibly matches TRBD1 or TRBD2 (5 bases each). The CDR3 spells CAPRETASYEQYF. Here the CDR3 DNA reads TGTGCCCCTAGGGAGACAGCCAGCTACGAGCAGTACTTC.